This TCR beta chain was documented in a study of blood T cell repertoires in COVID-19 (dated by TCRdb to between 2020 and 2021). For context, the study as a whole: Collaborator samples came from the United States, Italy and Spain and covered acute and convalescent phases of COVID-19. A freely available public database, intended as a resource for researchers studying the immune response to SARS-CoV-2, is where the repertoires were released. The samples were drawn from two sources: the first 160 participants of the ongoing ImmuneRACE study, and 1,000 to 1,500 subjects contributed by 6 global collaborators. Sample metadata almost always included a de-identified subject ID, COVID-19 status, age in years and sex. Deeply sampled blood TCRbeta repertoires from subjects exposed to, actively infected with, or recovered from COVID-19 were included in the dataset. The material from the prospective study consisted of cDNA or gDNA derived from T cells, B-cell-depleted T cells, or PBMCs. Where available, HLA class I and class II types were taken from metadata supplied by the sample provider and were not determined by assay-based typing. Results and caveats for the whole study, not just this receptor: The amount of clinical and demographic metadata varied by source and participant and was provided uncurated.

Samples from volunteer blood donors who had recovered from COVID-19 were contributed by a second Seattle source. Collaborating institutions collected whole blood in K2EDTA tubes following their own protocols. For TCRbeta analysis, collaborators shipped samples as frozen whole blood, isolated PBMCs, or DNA extracted from either of those sample types. TCRbeta CDR3 regions were amplified from genomic DNA by means of the immunoSEQ Assay, a bias-controlled multiplex PCR. Under the source paper's analysis protocol: The number of nucleated cells in each sample was estimated by amplification of reference gene primers within the assay. To quantify the absolute abundance of each unique TCRbeta CDR3 rearrangement, sequence reads were collapsed and filtered. For each sample, productive Simpson clonality was calculated as the square root of Simpson's diversity index over productive rearrangements. TCRdb's version of the immuneACCESS table is confined to in-frame rearrangements and falls short of the full clone set. An unresolved V gene accounts for under half of the shortfall where checked; the remainder is of unknown origin. For V, J and clone size, that table is used; D and trimming come from the DNA. In all, the sample holds fewer than 250,000 clones, and more than 75% of those were seen once. The top ten clones comprise 1.5% to 2% of the sample.

Taken from cysteine to phenylalanine, the CDR3 has 17 residues. The entry retains the CDR3 DNA only, 51 bases that are in frame from base 1. The trim is 0 bases for V and 5 bases for J, with a gap of 19 bases between the germline ends. Taken from the germline V gene, the CDR1 and CDR2 loops are MGHRA and YSYEKL. Notes on this clone: Its antigen is currently not known. Base qualities are missing; no much larger clone stands one base away.

The sample consisted of peripheral blood. The source is a woman aged 55-69 years who had recovered from COVID-19. The chain is made from TRBV4-1 and TRBJ2-5; a tentative D call is TRBD2 (7 bases match). In nucleotide form, the sequence is TGCGCCAGCAGCCAAGATCGTGGGGGGGGCAAACTGGAGACCCAGTACTTC. Translated, it reads CASSQDRGGGKLETQYF.